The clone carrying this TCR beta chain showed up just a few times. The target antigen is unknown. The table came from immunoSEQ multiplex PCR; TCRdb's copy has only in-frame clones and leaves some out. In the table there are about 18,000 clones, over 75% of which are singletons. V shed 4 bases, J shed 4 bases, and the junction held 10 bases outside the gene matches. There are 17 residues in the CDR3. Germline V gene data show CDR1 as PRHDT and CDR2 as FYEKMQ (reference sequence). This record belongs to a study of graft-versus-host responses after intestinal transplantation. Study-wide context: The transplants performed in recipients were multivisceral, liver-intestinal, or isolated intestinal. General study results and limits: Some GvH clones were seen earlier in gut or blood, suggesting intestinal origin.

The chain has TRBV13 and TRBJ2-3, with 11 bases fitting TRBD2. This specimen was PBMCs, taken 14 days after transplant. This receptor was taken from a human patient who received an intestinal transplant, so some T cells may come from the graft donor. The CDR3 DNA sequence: TGTGCCAGCAGCTGGACCTTAGCGGGGGGGCGGGCAGATACGCAGTATTTT. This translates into CASSWTLAGGRADTQYF.